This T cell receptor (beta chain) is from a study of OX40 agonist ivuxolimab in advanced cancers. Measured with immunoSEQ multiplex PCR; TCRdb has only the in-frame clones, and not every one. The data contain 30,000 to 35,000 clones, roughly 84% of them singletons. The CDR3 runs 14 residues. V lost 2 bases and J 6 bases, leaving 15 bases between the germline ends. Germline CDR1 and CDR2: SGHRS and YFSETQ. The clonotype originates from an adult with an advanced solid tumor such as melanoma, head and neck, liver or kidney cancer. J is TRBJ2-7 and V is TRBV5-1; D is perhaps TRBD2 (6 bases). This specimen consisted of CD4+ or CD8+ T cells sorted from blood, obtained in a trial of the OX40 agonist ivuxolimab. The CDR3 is CASSLVTGLREQYF. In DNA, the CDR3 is TGCGCCAGCAGCTTAGTTACAGGACTACGCGAGCAGTACTTC. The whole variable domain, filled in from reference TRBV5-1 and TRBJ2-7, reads KAGVTQTPRYLIKTRGQQVTLSCSPISGHRSVSWYQQTPGQGLQFLFEYFSETQRNKGNFPGRFSGRQFSNSRSEMNVSTLELGDSALYLCASSLVTGLREQYFGPGTRLTVT.